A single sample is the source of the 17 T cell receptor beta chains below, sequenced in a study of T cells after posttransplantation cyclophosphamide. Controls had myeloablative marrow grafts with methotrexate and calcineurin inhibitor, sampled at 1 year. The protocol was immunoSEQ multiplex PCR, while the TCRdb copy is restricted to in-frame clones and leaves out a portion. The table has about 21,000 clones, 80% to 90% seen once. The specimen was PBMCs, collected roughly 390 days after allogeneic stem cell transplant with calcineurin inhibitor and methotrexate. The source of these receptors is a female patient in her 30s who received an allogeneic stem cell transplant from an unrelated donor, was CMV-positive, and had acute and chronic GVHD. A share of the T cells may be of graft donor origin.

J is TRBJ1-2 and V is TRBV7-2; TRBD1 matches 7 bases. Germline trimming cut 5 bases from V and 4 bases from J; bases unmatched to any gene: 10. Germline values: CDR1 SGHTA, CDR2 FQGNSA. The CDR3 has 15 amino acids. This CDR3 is CASSTRTGAAYGYTF. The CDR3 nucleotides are TGTGCCAGCAGCACCCGGACAGGAGCTGCCTATGGCTACACCTTC.

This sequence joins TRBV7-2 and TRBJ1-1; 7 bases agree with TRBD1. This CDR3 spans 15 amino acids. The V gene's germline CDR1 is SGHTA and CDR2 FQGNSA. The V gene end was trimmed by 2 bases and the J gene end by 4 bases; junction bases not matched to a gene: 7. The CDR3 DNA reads TGTGCCAGCAGCTTAATTAGGGGGCAAGGCACTGAAGCTTTCTTT. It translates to CASSLIRGQGTEAFF. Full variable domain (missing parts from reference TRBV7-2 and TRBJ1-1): GAGVSQSPSNKVTEKGKDVELRCDPISGHTALYWYRQSLGQGLEFLIYFQGNSAPDKSGLPSDRFSAERTGGSVSTLTIQRTQQEDSAVYLCASSLIRGQGTEAFFGQGTRLTVV.

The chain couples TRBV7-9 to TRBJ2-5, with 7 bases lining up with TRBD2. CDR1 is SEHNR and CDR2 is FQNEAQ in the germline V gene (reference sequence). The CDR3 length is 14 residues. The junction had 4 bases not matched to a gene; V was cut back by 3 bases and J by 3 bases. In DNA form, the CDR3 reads TGTGCCAGCAGCTTTGGGAGGGCGAAAGAGACCCAGTACTTC. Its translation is CASSFGRAKETQYF. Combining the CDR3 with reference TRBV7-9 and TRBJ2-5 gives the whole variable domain DTGVSQNPRHKITKRGQNVTFRCDPISEHNRLYWYRQTLGQGPEFLTYFQNEAQLEKSRLLSDRFSAERPKGSFSTLEIQRTEQGDSAMYLCASSFGRAKETQYFGPGTRLLVL.

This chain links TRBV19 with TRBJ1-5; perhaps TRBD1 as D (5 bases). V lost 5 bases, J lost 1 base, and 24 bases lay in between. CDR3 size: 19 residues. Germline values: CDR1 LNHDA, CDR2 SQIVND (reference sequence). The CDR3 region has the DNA TGTGCCAGTAGTCCCACCGTTGGAGGGACTGGGCTCAGCAATCAGCCCCAGCATTTT. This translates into CASSPTVGGTGLSNQPQHF.

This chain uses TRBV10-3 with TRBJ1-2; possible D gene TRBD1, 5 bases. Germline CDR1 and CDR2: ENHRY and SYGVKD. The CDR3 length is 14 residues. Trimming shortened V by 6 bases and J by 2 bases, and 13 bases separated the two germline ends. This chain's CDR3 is CAISDDRKNYGYTF. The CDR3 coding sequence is TGTGCCATCAGCGATGACAGAAAAAACTATGGCTACACCTTC.

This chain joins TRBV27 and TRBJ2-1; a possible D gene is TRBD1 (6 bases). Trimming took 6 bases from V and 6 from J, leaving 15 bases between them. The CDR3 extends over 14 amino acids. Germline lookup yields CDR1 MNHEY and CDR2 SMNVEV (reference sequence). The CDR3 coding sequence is TGTGCCAGCAGATGGGCAGGGGCGATCAATGAGCAGTTCTTC. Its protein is CASRWAGAINEQFF.

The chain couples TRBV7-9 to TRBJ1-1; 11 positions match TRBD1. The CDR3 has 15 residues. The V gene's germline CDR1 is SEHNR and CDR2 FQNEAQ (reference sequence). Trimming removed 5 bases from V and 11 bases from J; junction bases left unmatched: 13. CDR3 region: CASSHYGTGGSEAFF. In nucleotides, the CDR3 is TGTGCCAGCAGCCACTATGGGACAGGGGGATCGGAGGCTTTCTTT. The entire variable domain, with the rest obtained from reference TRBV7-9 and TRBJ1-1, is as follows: DTGVSQNPRHKITKRGQNVTFRCDPISEHNRLYWYRQTLGQGPEFLTYFQNEAQLEKSRLLSDRFSAERPKGSFSTLEIQRTEQGDSAMYLCASSHYGTGGSEAFFGQGTRLTVV.

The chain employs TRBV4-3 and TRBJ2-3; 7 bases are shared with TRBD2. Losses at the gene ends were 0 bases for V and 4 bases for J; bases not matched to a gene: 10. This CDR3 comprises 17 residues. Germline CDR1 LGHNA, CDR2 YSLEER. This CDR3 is CASSQDPGRERADTQYF. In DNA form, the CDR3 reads TGCGCCAGCAGCCAAGATCCGGGGCGGGAGCGTGCAGATACGCAGTATTTT.

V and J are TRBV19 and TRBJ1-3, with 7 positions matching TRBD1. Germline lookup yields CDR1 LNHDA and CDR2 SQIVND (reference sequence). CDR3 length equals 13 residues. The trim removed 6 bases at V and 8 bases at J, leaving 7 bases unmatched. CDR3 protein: CASRTTGVDTIYF. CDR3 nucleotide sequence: TGTGCCAGTAGAACCACAGGGGTAGACACCATATATTTT.

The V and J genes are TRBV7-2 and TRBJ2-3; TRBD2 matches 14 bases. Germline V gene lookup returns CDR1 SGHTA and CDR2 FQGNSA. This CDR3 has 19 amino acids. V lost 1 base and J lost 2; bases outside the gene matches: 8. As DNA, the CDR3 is TGTGCCAGCAGCTTAGTCGGGACTAGCGGGAGAGCTTCCACAGATACGCAGTATTTT. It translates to CASSLVGTSGRASTDTQYF.

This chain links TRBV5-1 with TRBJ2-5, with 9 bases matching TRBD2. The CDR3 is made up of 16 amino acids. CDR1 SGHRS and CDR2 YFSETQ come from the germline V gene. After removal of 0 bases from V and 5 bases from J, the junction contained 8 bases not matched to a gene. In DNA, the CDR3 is TGCGCCAGCAGCTTGGGGCCTAGCGGGATGGGTGAGACCCAGTACTTC. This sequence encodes CASSLGPSGMGETQYF.

The CDR3 DNA reads TGTGCCAGCAGCCCCCGGGGGGGGAGAAACACTGAAGCTTTCTTT. Protein sequence: CASSPRGGRNTEAFF. J is TRBJ1-1 and V is TRBV7-8, with TRBD1 as a possible D gene (5 bases). Trimming shortened V by 5 bases and J by 2 bases, and 15 bases separated the two germline ends. The CDR3 loop spans 15 amino acids. Germline V gene sequence: CDR1 SGHVS, CDR2 FQNEAQ.

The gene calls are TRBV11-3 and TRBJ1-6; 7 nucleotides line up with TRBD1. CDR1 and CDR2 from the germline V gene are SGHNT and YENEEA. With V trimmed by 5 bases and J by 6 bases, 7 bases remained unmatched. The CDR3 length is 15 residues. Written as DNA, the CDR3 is TGTGCCAGCAGCGCGGGGTCAGGGGGTAATTCACCCCTCCACTTT. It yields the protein CASSAGSGGNSPLHF.

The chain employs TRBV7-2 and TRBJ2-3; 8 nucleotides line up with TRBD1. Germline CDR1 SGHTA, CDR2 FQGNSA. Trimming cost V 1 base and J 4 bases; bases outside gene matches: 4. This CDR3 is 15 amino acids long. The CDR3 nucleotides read TGTGCCAGCAGCTTAGGGACAGGGAGTCCAGATACGCAGTATTTT. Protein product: CASSLGTGSPDTQYF.

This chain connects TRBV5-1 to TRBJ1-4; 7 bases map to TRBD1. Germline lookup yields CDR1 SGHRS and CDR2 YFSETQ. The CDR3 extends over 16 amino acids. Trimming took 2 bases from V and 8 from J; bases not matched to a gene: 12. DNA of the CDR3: TGCGCCAGCAGCTTTGATACAGGGGAGGCAGGAGAAAAACTGTTTTTT. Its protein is CASSFDTGEAGEKLFF.

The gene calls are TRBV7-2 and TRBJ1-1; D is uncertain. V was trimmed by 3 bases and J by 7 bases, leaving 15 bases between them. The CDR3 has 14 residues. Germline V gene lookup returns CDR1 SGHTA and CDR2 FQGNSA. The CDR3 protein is CASSFSALEYEAFF. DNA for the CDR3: TGTGCCAGCAGCTTCTCGGCCTTGGAGTATGAAGCTTTCTTT.

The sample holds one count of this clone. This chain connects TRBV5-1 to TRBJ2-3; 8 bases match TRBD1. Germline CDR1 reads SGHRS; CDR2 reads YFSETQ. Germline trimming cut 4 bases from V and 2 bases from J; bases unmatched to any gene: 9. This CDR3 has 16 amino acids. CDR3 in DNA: TGCGCCAGCAGCCGGGGACAGGCGGGTACCACAGATACGCAGTATTTT. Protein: CASSRGQAGTTDTQYF.